This record looks at one T cell receptor (beta chain) sequence and its context. The target antigen is unknown. Germline V lookup: CDR1 SGHVS, CDR2 FNYEAQ. Trimming removed 5 bases from V and 3 bases from J; junction bases left unmatched: 8. CDR3 length: 17 residues. Isolated RNA was reverse transcribed into cDNA used as the sequencing template. The data were produced by immunoSEQ multiplex PCR, yet TCRdb's version contains in-frame clones alone and is incomplete. The table shows about 140,000 clones, with around 86% occurring only once. Treatment reported: oral pan-JAK inhibitor, 5-10 mg twice daily. Alopecia areata patients provided lesional scalp punch biopsies and peripheral blood, both collected for the study. The sample belongs to a study of CD8+ T cells in alopecia areata. Study-wide points: Higher clonality was seen in lesional scalp than in normal scalp, especially in alopecia totalis/universalis. Tofacitinib significantly decreased scalp clonality and expanded CD8+ clones among top 100. Normal skin's resident alphabeta T cells are sequenced alongside lesional scalp T cells.

This chain links TRBV7-6 with TRBJ2-5; TRBD2 matches 14 bases. This TCR came from a human donor with alopecia areata. The specimen comprised CD8+ T cells sorted from blood, sampled at week 4, from a patient treated with tofacitinib. CDR3 protein: CASSTRLAGGSEETQYF. CDR3 nucleotides: TGTGCCAGCAGCACAAGACTAGCGGGAGGGAGTGAAGAGACCCAGTACTTC. Supplemented by reference TRBV7-6 and TRBJ2-5, the full variable domain reads GAGVSQSPRYKVTKRGQDVALRCDPISGHVSLYWYRQALGQGPEFLTYFNYEAQQDKSGLPNDRFSAERPEGSISTLTIQRTEQRDSAMYRCASSTRLAGGSEETQYFGPGTRLLVL.